This TCR beta chain was sequenced during a study of blood T cell repertoires in COVID-19. Using immunoSEQ multiplex PCR, the repertoire was profiled, and TCRdb retains in-frame clones only, with some absent. The repertoire holds about 160,000 clones, with about 83% as singletons. The sample consisted of peripheral blood. This clonotype originated in an older woman with COVID-19, enrolled during active disease.

The CDR3 coding sequence is TGTGCCAGTAAGGACAGGAAGAACACTGAAGCTTTCTTT. Protein sequence: CASKDRKNTEAFF. The chain employs TRBV2 and TRBJ1-1, with 7 bases identical to TRBD1. In germline, CDR1 is SNHLY, CDR2 FYNNEI. The CDR3 spans 13 residues. The J segment lost 1 base and the V segment lost 9 bases, leaving 5 bases of the junction unmatched.